This paragraph covers one T cell receptor (beta chain) sequence. This entry comes from a study of T cell changes during pregnancy in multiple sclerosis. Germline V gene data show CDR1 as KGHSH and CDR2 as LQKENI. The CDR3 is made up of 17 amino acids. With V trimmed by 1 base and J by 5 bases, 12 bases remained unmatched. Generated by immunoSEQ multiplex PCR, the TCRdb table keeps only in-frame clones and is missing some. The sample includes about 100,000 clones, almost 95% of them seen just once. Source: peripheral blood, taken before pregnancy. This TCR came from a female donor with multiple sclerosis, enrolled in a pregnancy study. The genes are TRBV18 and TRBJ2-5; 8 bases align to TRBD2. CDR3 loop: CASSPLSGRAGRETQYF. CDR3 nucleotide sequence: TGTGCCAGCTCACCACTCAGCGGGAGAGCTGGCCGGGAGACCCAGTACTTC.